This T cell receptor beta chain was found in a study of cytomegalovirus exposure and HLA in healthy donors. About this clone: Its target is unknown.

The PCR was carried out with 60 Vbeta primers and 13 Jbeta primers. In the authors' workflow: Later, 75 million to 100 million unique TCR beta chains were counted in an analysis, and about 10 million of them were shared. Only in-frame clones appear in the TCRdb table, and some are missing; sequencing was by immunoSEQ multiplex PCR. The V and J calls and clone size are taken from that table; D and trimming were inferred from the DNA. The sample contains 200,000 or so clones, roughly 80% of which appear only once. Overall study findings and caveats: Immune exposure was documented only through CMV serostatus. Whilst most TCR sequences proved rare, a subset of public TCRs occurred across many donors.

The CDR3 is 15 residues long. CDR1 is SGHDT and CDR2 is YYEEEE in the germline V gene. V trimming: 1 base; J trimming: 7 bases; junction bases outside the gene matches: 8. The chain links TRBV5-6 to TRBJ2-3; 8 bases fit TRBD2. Sequencing was carried out using PBMCs. The clonotype was recovered from a man in his forties in good health and CMV-seronegative. The CDR3 DNA sequence: TGTGCCAGCAGCTTGTGGTGGCGGGAGGATAATACGCAGTATTTT. Translation: CASSLWWREDNTQYF.